This T cell receptor (beta chain) was retrieved from a study of blood T cell repertoires in COVID-19. This clone appeared a single time. TCRdb's table, derived via immunoSEQ multiplex PCR, lists solely in-frame clones and lacks some. The sample yields a few hundred thousand clones, almost 90% seen once. This CDR3 has 15 residues. The V gene end was trimmed by 6 bases and the J gene end by 2 bases; junction bases not matched to a gene: 9. Germline CDR1 LNHDA, CDR2 SQIVND (reference sequence). The source is a woman between 18 and 29 years old with acute COVID-19. V usage is TRBV19 and J usage is TRBJ1-1, with 7 bases matching TRBD1. The sample consisted of PBMCs or T cells enriched from blood (not recorded which). CDR3 loop: CASSPWQGGNTEAFF. For the CDR3, the DNA is TGTGCCAGTAGCCCGTGGCAGGGGGGAAACACTGAAGCTTTCTTT.